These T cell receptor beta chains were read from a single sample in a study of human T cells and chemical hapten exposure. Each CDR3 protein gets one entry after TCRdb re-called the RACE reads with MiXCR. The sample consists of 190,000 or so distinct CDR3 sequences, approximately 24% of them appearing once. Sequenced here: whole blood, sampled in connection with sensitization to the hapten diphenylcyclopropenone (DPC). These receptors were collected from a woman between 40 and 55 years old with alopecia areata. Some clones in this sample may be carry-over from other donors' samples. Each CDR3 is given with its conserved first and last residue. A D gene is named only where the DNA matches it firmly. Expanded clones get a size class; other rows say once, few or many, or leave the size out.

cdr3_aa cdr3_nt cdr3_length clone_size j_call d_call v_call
CASSYSQATDTQYF TGTGCCAGCAGTTACTCCCAGGCCACAGATACGCAGTATTTT 14 . TRBJ2-3 . TRBV6-6
CASGFSGGQQETQYF TGTGCCAGCGGCTTTAGCGGGGGACAGCAAGAGACCCAGTACTTC 15 . TRBJ2-5 TRBD2 TRBV5-5
CASSSDIHNEQFF TGTGCTAGCAGCTCGGACATTCACAATGAGCAGTTCTTC 13 . TRBJ2-1 . TRBV7-7
CASSFWREVETQYF TGCGCCAGCAGCTTCTGGCGGGAGGTAGAGACCCAGTACTTC 14 few TRBJ2-5 TRBD2 TRBV5-1
CASSWGSGPYNEQFF TGTGCCAGCAGCTGGGGGTCGGGACCCTACAATGAGCAGTTCTTC 15 . TRBJ2-1 . TRBV7-2
CSASPPGQGEETQYF TGCAGTGCTAGCCCCCCCGGACAGGGTGAGGAGACCCAGTACTTC 15 many TRBJ2-5 TRBD1 TRBV20-1
CASSVSGGSLFYEQYF TGTGCCAGCAGCGTTTCTGGGGGGAGTCTGTTTTACGAGCAGTACTTC 16 . TRBJ2-7 . TRBV9
CSARKGPYIYGYTF TGCAGTGCTAGGAAGGGCCCTTACATCTATGGCTACACCTTC 14 few TRBJ1-2 . TRBV20-1
CASSLRGSGLQETQYF TGTGCCAGCAGCTTACGCGGTAGCGGCCTGCAAGAGACCCAGTACTTC 16 few TRBJ2-5 . TRBV7-2
CSARVAEAEAFF TGCAGTGCTAGAGTTGCGGAGGCTGAAGCTTTCTTT 12 many TRBJ1-1 . TRBV20-1
CASKGREVKDNEQFF TGTGCCAGTAAAGGGCGGGAGGTCAAGGACAATGAGCAGTTCTTC 15 . TRBJ2-1 TRBD2 TRBV19
CSVAGFTNTEAFF TGCAGCGTTGCGGGATTTACGAACACTGAAGCTTTCTTT 13 many TRBJ1-1 . TRBV29-1
CASRDRFGKYF TGTGCCAGCAGGGACAGGTTCGGGAAGTACTTC 11 . TRBJ2-7 TRBD1 TRBV28
CASSFGQGNQPQHF TGTGCCAGCAGTTTCGGACAGGGCAATCAGCCCCAGCATTTT 14 few TRBJ1-5 TRBD1 TRBV12-3/TRBV12-4
CASSLASPGKNEQFF TGCGCCAGCAGCTTGGCATCTCCCGGGAAAAATGAGCAGTTCTTC 15 . TRBJ2-1 . TRBV5-1
CASSSDTITSTNEKLFF TGTGCCAGCAGCTCGGACACCATTACTTCAACTAATGAAAAACTGTTTTTT 17 few TRBJ1-4 . TRBV5-5
CSAGPISGLVGELFF TGCAGTGCTGGCCCTATCTCGGGACTAGTAGGGGAGCTGTTTTTT 15 . TRBJ2-2 TRBD2 TRBV20-1
CATSMRPSEQFF TGTGCCACCAGCATGAGGCCTAGCGAGCAGTTCTTC 12 . TRBJ2-1 . TRBV15
CASSPETSVIYEQYF TGTGCCAGCAGCCCCGAGACGAGTGTGATTTACGAGCAGTACTTC 15 few TRBJ2-7 . TRBV11-2
CASRNQGLAGETQYF TGTGCCAGCAGGAACCAGGGACTAGCAGGAGAGACCCAGTACTTC 15 . TRBJ2-5 TRBD2 TRBV27
CASSEAPTYEQYF TGTGCCAGCAGTGAAGCGCCGACCTACGAGCAGTACTTC 13 few TRBJ2-7 . TRBV2
CSATGGLTGELFF TGCAGTGCTACCGGAGGTCTCACCGGGGAGCTGTTTTTT 13 . TRBJ2-2 . TRBV20-1
CASSPHGGADTQYF TGTGCCAGCAGCCCACATGGCGGGGCAGATACGCAGTATTTT 14 many TRBJ2-3 . TRBV7-9
CASSLGSGGTEAFF TGTGCCAGCAGTTTAGGTTCAGGGGGCACTGAAGCTTTCTTT 14 few TRBJ1-1 TRBD1 TRBV12-3/TRBV12-4
CASSLDRPQPQHF TGTGCCAGCAGCTTAGATCGCCCCCAGCCCCAGCATTTT 13 . TRBJ1-5 . TRBV7-2
CSASMSVDQPQHF TGCAGTGCTAGCATGTCAGTAGATCAGCCCCAGCATTTT 13 many TRBJ1-5 . TRBV20-1
CSVATTGHYNEQFF TGCAGCGTTGCCACAACAGGGCACTACAATGAGCAGTTCTTC 14 . TRBJ2-1 . TRBV29-1
CSVGGLGMNTEAFF TGCAGCGTTGGCGGGTTAGGTATGAACACTGAAGCTTTCTTT 14 . TRBJ1-1 . TRBV29-1
CATSRARRDRRDGYTF TGTGCCACCAGCAGGGCTCGCCGGGACAGGCGGGATGGCTACACCTTC 16 . TRBJ1-2 TRBD1 TRBV15
CASSTGFRNYGYTF TGCGCCAGCAGCACGGGGTTCCGCAACTATGGCTACACCTTC 14 . TRBJ1-2 . TRBV5-1
CSARGPSNYGYTF TGCAGTGCTAGGGGACCCTCTAACTATGGCTACACCTTC 13 . TRBJ1-2 . TRBV20-1
CASARVTDTQYF TGTGCCAGCGCCAGGGTCACAGATACGCAGTATTTT 12 few TRBJ2-3 . TRBV12-3/TRBV12-4
CSAKTANNYGYTF TGCAGTGCCAAGACAGCTAATAACTATGGCTACACCTTC 13 few TRBJ1-2 . TRBV20-1
CASSSSRGWTDTQYF TGTGCCAGCAGCTCGTCACGGGGATGGACAGATACGCAGTATTTT 15 few TRBJ2-3 . TRBV7-2
CASSRFEGAFF TGTGCCAGCAGTAGGTTCGAGGGGGCTTTCTTT 11 few TRBJ1-1 . TRBV13
CAISSGLAAYNEQFF TGTGCCATCAGCTCGGGACTAGCAGCCTACAATGAGCAGTTCTTC 15 . TRBJ2-1 TRBD2 TRBV10-3
CASSPDYAGELFF TGTGCCAGCAGCCCCGACTATGCTGGGGAGCTGTTTTTT 13 . TRBJ2-2 . TRBV3-1
CASSYRVLETQYF TGTGCCAGCAGCTACAGGGTATTGGAGACCCAGTACTTC 13 . TRBJ2-5 . TRBV7-9
CASSSLSGSASYEQYF TGTGCCAGCAGTTCCCTTAGCGGGAGCGCCTCCTACGAGCAGTACTTC 16 few TRBJ2-7 TRBD2 TRBV6-6
CASSLAESYEQYF TGTGCCAGCAGTCTTGCGGAATCCTACGAGCAGTACTTC 13 few TRBJ2-7 . TRBV6-2/TRBV6-3
CASKGANEKLFF TGTGCCAGTAAAGGGGCTAATGAAAAACTGTTTTTT 12 many TRBJ1-4 . TRBV6-6
CASSVDQGQPQHF TGTGCCAGCAGCGTAGACCAGGGCCAGCCCCAGCATTTT 13 many TRBJ1-5 . TRBV9
CSARVSSNQPQHF TGCAGTGCTAGAGTGAGCAGCAATCAGCCCCAGCATTTT 13 . TRBJ1-5 . TRBV20-1
CASSQDLVRAHEQYF TGCGCCAGCAGCCAAGATTTGGTCAGGGCCCACGAGCAGTACTTC 15 . TRBJ2-7 . TRBV4-3
CASSRQGLANNEQFF TGTGCCAGCAGCCGCCAGGGACTTGCAAACAATGAGCAGTTCTTC 15 . TRBJ2-1 . TRBV5-5
CSVERADRNTGELFF TGCAGCGTTGAACGGGCGGATCGGAACACCGGGGAGCTGTTTTTT 15 . TRBJ2-2 . TRBV29-1
CASSYSGRKSSYNSPLHF TGTGCCAGCAGTTACTCAGGCAGGAAGAGCTCCTATAATTCACCCCTCCACTTT 18 . TRBJ1-6 . TRBV6-5
CASSSHNGANYGYTF TGTGCCAGCAGCTCGCACAACGGGGCCAACTATGGCTACACCTTC 15 few TRBJ1-2 . TRBV5-6
CASSLRDGMNTEAFF TGTGCCAGCAGCCTCCGGGACGGTATGAACACTGAAGCTTTCTTT 15 many TRBJ1-1 . TRBV3-1
CATSDSTGQETQYF TGTGCCACCAGTGACTCAACAGGCCAAGAGACCCAGTACTTC 14 . TRBJ2-5 . TRBV24-1
CASSLDVGFQPQHF TGTGCCAGCAGTTTAGACGTGGGTTTTCAGCCCCAGCATTTT 14 few TRBJ1-5 . TRBV12-3/TRBV12-4
CASSRDPRGTDTQYF TGTGCCAGCAGCCGGGACCCGCGGGGCACAGATACGCAGTATTTT 15 few TRBJ2-3 . TRBV5-4
CSATGGGEKLFF TGCAGTGCGACAGGGGGCGGTGAAAAACTGTTTTTT 12 . TRBJ1-4 TRBD1 TRBV20-1